These 12 T cell receptor beta chains originate from one sample sequenced in a study of CD8 T cells in Susac syndrome. The RNA input was 0.5 to 1 ug, and it was reverse transcribed with random hexamers. Using its own MiXCR run on the immunoSEQ multiplex PCR reads, TCRdb lists one record per CDR3 protein. The table has about 200,000 distinct CDR3 sequences, 90% to 95% seen once; the top ten hold less than 0.11%. The sample comprised CD4+ T cells from PBMCs. Source of these receptors: a human donor in good health.

The rearrangement uses TRBV23-1 and TRBJ2-1; 9 nucleotides line up with TRBD1. TRBV23-1 is sorted into the ORF group, with uncertain function. CDR3 length: 13 amino acids. The CDR3 DNA is TGCGCAGACCGACAGGGGGAAGTGGATGAGCAGTTCTTC. The encoded protein is CADRQGEVDEQFF.

The chain couples TRBV29-1 to TRBJ1-2; D might be TRBD1 (5 bases). Germline CDR1 SQVTM, CDR2 ANQGSEA. This CDR3 has 13 amino acids. The V gene lost 7 bases and the J gene lost 8 bases, with 20 bases spanning the gap. The CDR3, as DNA: TGCAGCGCTTCGATGACGGGGGAAGGGGGCTACACCTTC. Amino acid sequence: CSASMTGEGGYTF.

The chain joins TRBV29-1 to TRBJ1-4; TRBD1 matches at 7 bases. Trimming took 1 base from V and 8 from J; bases not matched to a gene: 13. The CDR3 is made up of 16 amino acids. Germline V CDR1 and CDR2: SQVTM, ANQGSEA. The CDR3 protein is CSVEVPFRGREEKLFF. The CDR3 nucleotides read TGCAGCGTTGAAGTTCCCTTTAGGGGGCGTGAAGAAAAACTGTTTTTT.

The chain carries TRBV29-1 and TRBJ2-1; D is perhaps TRBD1 (6 bases). Germline V gene lookup returns CDR1 SQVTM and CDR2 ANQGSEA. The V gene lost 6 bases and the J gene lost 0 bases, with 12 bases spanning the gap. CDR3 size: 14 residues. The CDR3 DNA reads as TGCAGCGTAAGAACAGGGAGCTCCTACAATGAGCAGTTCTTC. Amino acids: CSVRTGSSYNEQFF.

The chain has TRBV9 and TRBJ2-7; 7 bases match TRBD1. V dropped 0 bases and J dropped 1; count of bases not matched to a gene: 7. Germline CDR1 and CDR2: SGDLS and YYNGEE. The CDR3 consists of 16 residues. The CDR3 is CASSVGPGQSSYEQYF. In DNA, the CDR3 is TGTGCCAGCAGCGTAGGTCCGGGACAGTCGTCCTACGAGCAGTACTTC.

The gene calls are TRBV4-1 and TRBJ2-7; 8 positions match TRBD1. Germline V gene data show CDR1 as MGHRA and CDR2 as YSYEKL. The CDR3 spans 14 residues. The trim removed 4 bases at V and 4 bases at J, leaving 6 bases unmatched. The CDR3 DNA reads TGCGCCAGCAGCCCCCGGGACAGGAGATACGAGCAGTACTTC. It specifies CASSPRDRRYEQYF.

V usage is TRBV4-1 and J usage is TRBJ1-5; D remains ambiguous. The CDR3 has 13 amino acids. Trimming removed 3 bases at V and 6 bases at J, with 9 bases between. The V gene's germline CDR1 is MGHRA and CDR2 YSYEKL. CDR3 loop: CASSQFPTQPQHF. CDR3 coding DNA: TGCGCCAGCAGCCAGTTCCCCACTCAGCCCCAGCATTTT.

V gene TRBV9 combines with J gene TRBJ2-6; 9 nucleotides line up with TRBD1. The germline CDR1 and CDR2 sequences are SGDLS and YYNGEE. V was pared by 0 bases and J by 0 bases, with 10 bases of the junction left unmatched. There are 20 residues in the CDR3. The DNA for the CDR3 is TGTGCCAGCAGCGTAGCTAAGCCGGGACAGGGATACTCTGGGGCCAACGTCCTGACTTTC. Residues: CASSVAKPGQGYSGANVLTF.

The rearrangement uses TRBV6-1 and TRBJ2-3, with 7 bases aligning to TRBD1. V lost 6 bases and J lost 1; bases outside the gene matches: 4. The germline gives CDR1 MNHNS, CDR2 SASEGT. The CDR3 totals 14 residues. CDR3 residues: CASSTGEGTDTQYF. The CDR3 bases are TGTGCCAGCAGCACAGGGGAAGGCACAGATACGCAGTATTTT.

This clonotype was detected only once. This chain uses TRBV3-1 with TRBJ2-2; no clear D gene. CDR3 size: 14 residues. The V end was cut by 3 bases, the J end by 4 bases, with 9 bases between. Per the germline V gene, CDR1 is LGHDT and CDR2 is YNNKEL (reference sequence). CDR3: CASSQNSITGELFF. DNA for the CDR3: TGTGCCAGCAGCCAGAACAGTATCACCGGGGAGCTGTTTTTT.

The chain links TRBV29-1 to TRBJ2-2; the match to TRBD1 covers 9 bases. The CDR3 consists of 15 residues. The V and J ends lost 4 bases and 4 bases, in that order; junction bases with no gene match: 7. In germline, CDR1 is SQVTM, CDR2 ANQGSEA. As DNA, the CDR3 is TGCAGCGTTGGTAGGGACAGGGTACGCACCGGGGAGCTGTTTTTT. This codes for CSVGRDRVRTGELFF.

The rearrangement links TRBV3-1 to TRBJ1-2; 7 bases are a match to TRBD1. The CDR3 totals 13 residues. V dropped 1 base and J dropped 7; count of bases not matched to a gene: 3. Germline values: CDR1 LGHDT, CDR2 YNNKEL (reference sequence). The DNA of the CDR3 is TGTGCCAGCAGCCAAGGAGGGGGCCGTGGCTACACCTTC. It yields the protein CASSQGGGRGYTF.